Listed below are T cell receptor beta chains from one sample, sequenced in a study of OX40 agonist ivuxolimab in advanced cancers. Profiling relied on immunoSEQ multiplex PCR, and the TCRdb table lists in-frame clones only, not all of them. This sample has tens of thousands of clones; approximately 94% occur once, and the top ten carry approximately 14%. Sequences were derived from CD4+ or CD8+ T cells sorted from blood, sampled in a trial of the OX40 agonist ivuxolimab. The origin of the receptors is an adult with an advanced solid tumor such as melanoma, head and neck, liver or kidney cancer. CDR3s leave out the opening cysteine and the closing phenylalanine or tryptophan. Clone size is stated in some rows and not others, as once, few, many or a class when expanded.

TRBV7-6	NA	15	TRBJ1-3	ASSLVEGALTGNTIY
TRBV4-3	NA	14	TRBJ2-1	ASSQDVAGIYNEQF
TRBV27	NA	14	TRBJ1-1	ASSPWDNRINTEAF
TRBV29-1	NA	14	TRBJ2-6	SVTGTGSPGANVLT
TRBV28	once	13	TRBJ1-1	ASSSGTGMNTEAF
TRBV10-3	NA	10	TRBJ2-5	GTQGDQETQY
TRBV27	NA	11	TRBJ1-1	ASSYRGATEAF
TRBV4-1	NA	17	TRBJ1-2	ASSHDGGQALLMSDGYT
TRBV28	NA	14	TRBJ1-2	ASNSRSLSLNYGYT
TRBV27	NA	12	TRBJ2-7	ASSPSGQGYEQY
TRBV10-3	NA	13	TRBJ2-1	AISAGLAGVREQF
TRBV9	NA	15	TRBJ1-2	ASSPFADRASFLGYT